The clone carrying this T cell receptor beta chain has only a few counts. What it binds is unknown. The entry originates in a study of Graves' ophthalmopathy and Graves' hyperthyroidism. Overall study results and limits: With a specificity of around 77% and a sensitivity of 70% to 71%, the model predicted ophthalmopathy progression.

Germline-derived CDR1 and CDR2 are SGHVS and FQNEAQ. The CDR3 extends over 14 amino acids. V lost 6 bases, J lost 2 bases, and 14 bases lay in between. RNA transcripts served as template for amplifying TCR beta CDR3 sequences. The first-round RT-PCR employed HTBI primers together with the Qiagen OneStep RT-PCR kit. A multiplex PCR was then performed as the second round. TCRdb fed the multiplex PCR reads into MiXCR, producing one record per CDR3 protein. The sample carries about 230,000 distinct CDR3 sequences, 45% recorded once. The V gene is TRBV7-8, the J gene TRBJ2-7; D may be TRBD1 (6 bases). Sequenced input: peripheral blood. This TCR derives from an adult man with Graves' ophthalmopathy. CDR3 residues: CASRHRTATYEQYF. The DNA for the CDR3 is TGTGCCAGCAGACACCGGACAGCCACCTACGAGCAGTACTTC. The variable domain in full, with the rest retrieved from reference TRBV7-8 and TRBJ2-7, is GAGVSQSPRYKVAKRGQDVALRCDPISGHVSLFWYQQALGQGPEFLTYFQNEAQLDKSGLPSDRFFAERPEGSVSTLKIQRTQQEDSAVYLCASRHRTATYEQYFGPGTRLTVT.